One sample yielded the 8 T cell receptor beta chains listed below, sequenced in a study of vaccination effects on CD4 cells after COVID-19. Antigens for these TCRs are unknown. Sequencing was performed with immunoSEQ multiplex PCR; in TCRdb, only in-frame clones are kept and a portion is missing. The repertoire holds 45,000 to 70,000 clones, with around 80% as singletons. Within the ViraFEST assay, antigen-specific CD4+ T cells underwent expansion with viral peptide pools prior to sequencing. At the end of nine to ten days of culture, CD4+ T cells were isolated. PCR confirmed that the person was infected with SARS-CoV-2 between March and December 2020. Sequencing was performed on CD4+ T cells from PBMCs cultured with HIV peptides, taken before COVID-19 vaccination. Subset given: HIV-1 Nef peptide pool negative control/reference culture. These receptors came from a human donor who had a prior SARS-CoV-2 infection.

The chain uses TRBV5-6 and TRBJ2-5; 11 bases agree with TRBD1. Germline V lookup: CDR1 SGHDT, CDR2 YYEEEE. The CDR3 sequence is 14 residues long. After removal of 4 bases from V and 4 bases from J, the junction contained 3 bases not matched to a gene. This CDR3 is CASSPGTGGETQYF. The CDR3 DNA reads as TGTGCCAGCAGCCCAGGGACAGGGGGAGAGACCCAGTACTTC.

This sequence joins TRBV12-5 and TRBJ1-5; D might be TRBD1 (6 bases). In germline, CDR1 is LGHNT, CDR2 FRNRAP. V was clipped by 4 bases and J by 3 bases, with 13 bases between them. The length of the CDR3 is 15 residues. The CDR3 reads CASGSLGGDNQPQHF. The CDR3, as DNA: TGTGCTAGTGGTTCTTTAGGGGGGGACAATCAGCCCCAGCATTTT.

The chain carries TRBV9 and TRBJ1-1; D possibly corresponds to TRBD1 (6 bases). CDR3 length equals 14 residues. Trimming took 5 bases from V and 6 from J, leaving 17 bases between them. In germline, CDR1 is SGDLS, CDR2 YYNGEE. The CDR3 region has the DNA TGTGCCAGCAGGCCCGTCCTAGAGGGGGCTGAAGCTTTCTTT. Encoded protein: CASRPVLEGAEAFF.

This chain connects TRBV30 to TRBJ1-5; TRBD1 is a possible D gene (5 bases). Trimming removed 2 bases from V and 0 bases from J, with 11 bases in between. Germline V gene sequence: CDR1 GTSNPN, CDR2 SVGIG (reference sequence). This CDR3 spans 15 amino acids. The CDR3 region is CAWSPLGGSNQPQHF. The CDR3 DNA sequence: TGTGCCTGGAGTCCCCTTGGGGGTAGCAATCAGCCCCAGCATTTT.

The CDR3 DNA is TGTGCCAGCTCCCGGGACAGTTCCCCTAACACTGAAGCTTTCTTT. Translation: CASSRDSSPNTEAFF. V is TRBV2 and J is TRBJ1-1; 7 bases line up with TRBD1. CDR1 and CDR2 (germline): SNHLY, FYNNEI. The CDR3 is 15 amino acids. After removal of 8 bases from V and 2 bases from J, the junction contained 11 bases not matched to a gene.

V usage is TRBV11-1 and J usage is TRBJ2-1; D ambiguous. The germline V gene encodes CDR1 SGHAT and CDR2 FQDESV (reference sequence). The V and J ends lost 2 bases and 4 bases respectively, with 6 bases between them. CDR3 length: 13 residues. CDR3 sequence: CASSLNAYNEQFF. The CDR3 bases are TGTGCCAGCAGCTTAAATGCGTACAATGAGCAGTTCTTC.

The chain uses TRBV5-5 and TRBJ1-2, with a weak D call TRBD1 (5 bases). This CDR3 has 14 residues. V gave up 0 bases and J gave up 8 bases, with 14 bases separating them. Looked up from germline, CDR1 is SGHKS and CDR2 is YYEKEE (reference sequence). The CDR3 DNA follows: TGTGCCAGCAGCTTGGCCAGGGAAACGTACGGCTACACCTTC. Its translation is CASSLARETYGYTF.

The gene calls are TRBV18 and TRBJ2-2; 10 nucleotides line up with TRBD2. Trimming took 3 bases from V and 0 from J; bases not matched to a gene: 4. This CDR3 has 17 residues. CDR1 is KGHSH, CDR2 LQKENI, per germline. CDR3 coding DNA: TGTGCCAGCTCACCTTTACTAGCGGGGTCGAACACCGGGGAGCTGTTTTTT. Its translation is CASSPLLAGSNTGELFF.